The 23 T cell receptor beta chains reported below all come from one sample, sequenced in a study of Tregs in tolerant kidney transplant recipients. TCRdb's table, derived via immunoSEQ multiplex PCR, lists solely in-frame clones and lacks some. The sample includes approximately 99,000 clones, 90% seen only once; the top ten take approximately 0.3%. The specimen was CD4+ T cells from blood, collected before the transplant. Receptors were obtained from a human donor who received a combined kidney and bone marrow transplant.

The V and J genes are TRBV5-1 and TRBJ2-5; 9 bases line up with TRBD1. The CDR3 runs 15 residues. The germline gives CDR1 SGHRS, CDR2 YFSETQ. The V segment lost 4 bases and the J segment 1 base; nucleotides outside the gene matches: 5. CDR3 DNA: TGCGCCAGCAGCACCCGGGACAGGGTCCAAGAGACCCAGTACTTC. Protein product: CASSTRDRVQETQYF.

This rearrangement joins TRBV28 to TRBJ2-2, with 7 bases matching TRBD1. Germline CDR1 reads MDHEN; CDR2 reads SYDVKM. The CDR3 sequence is 16 residues long. Unmatched junction bases numbered 6, after V lost 5 bases and J lost 0 bases. The CDR3 region is CASSRGTVANTGELFF. CDR3 DNA sequence: TGTGCCAGCAGTAGAGGGACAGTCGCGAACACCGGGGAGCTGTTTTTT.

The table lists this clone with a count of one. The V and J genes are TRBV4-2 and TRBJ1-4; the D is unclear. Germline V gene sequence: CDR1 LGHNA, CDR2 YNFKEQ. V was clipped by 4 bases and J by 4 bases, with 16 bases between them. The CDR3 runs to 16 residues. CDR3 protein: CASSPESLSVNEKLFF. DNA for the CDR3: TGTGCCAGCAGCCCCGAGTCGCTTTCTGTTAATGAAAAACTGTTTTTT.

This clone appeared a single time. Other DNA variants within this sample encode the same CDR3. The CDR3 loop reads CASSYPGGYGYTF. The CDR3, as DNA: TGTGCCAGCAGTTACCCGGGGGGCTATGGCTACACCTTC. V and J are TRBV6-6 and TRBJ1-2, with D maybe TRBD1 (5 bases). Trimming pared 2 bases from V and 4 bases from J, leaving 8 bases between. Germline loops: CDR1 MNHNY, CDR2 SVGAGI (reference sequence). CDR3 length: 13 residues.

The gene calls are TRBV6-5 and TRBJ1-4; 7 nucleotides line up with TRBD1. The CDR3 has 14 amino acids. Germline V gene lookup returns CDR1 MNHEY and CDR2 SVGAGI. The V and J ends lost 6 bases and 7 bases, in that order; junction bases with no gene match: 8. DNA of the CDR3: TGTGCCAGCAGCAGGACAGGCGTGGGTGAAAAACTGTTTTTT. This encodes CASSRTGVGEKLFF.

The chain has TRBV4-1 and TRBJ2-3; a possible D gene is TRBD2 (5 bases). Germline V gene sequence: CDR1 MGHRA, CDR2 YSYEKL. The CDR3 runs 15 residues. The V end lost 1 base, the J end lost 3 bases, and 11 bases lay between the germline ends. The CDR3 DNA is TGCGCCAGCAGCCAAGCCGCACTAGGAACAGATACGCAGTATTTT. It specifies CASSQAALGTDTQYF.

The V gene is TRBV14, the J gene TRBJ1-6, with 8 bases identical to TRBD1. CDR3 size: 17 residues. Germline lookup yields CDR1 SGHDN and CDR2 FVKESK. The V gene end was trimmed by 3 bases and the J gene end by 4 bases; junction bases not matched to a gene: 8. In nucleotides, the CDR3 is TGTGCCAGCAGCCATCCCGGACAGGGCCGATATAATTCACCCCTCCACTTT. Translating gives CASSHPGQGRYNSPLHF.

The chain has TRBV28 and TRBJ2-3; D unresolved. Trimming took off 5 bases at V and 7 bases at J, with 7 bases between the two ends. The CDR3 is 11 residues long. Germline V lookup: CDR1 MDHEN, CDR2 SYDVKM. The CDR3 protein is CASSTVNTQYF. The CDR3 region has the DNA TGTGCCAGCAGTACGGTGAATACGCAGTATTTT. The full variable domain, rest sourced from reference TRBV28 and TRBJ2-3, is DVKVTQSSRYLVKRTGEKVFLECVQDMDHENMFWYRQDPGLGLRLIYFSYDVKMKEKGDIPEGYSVSREKKERFSLILESASTNQTSMYLCASSTVNTQYFGPGTRLTVL.

The rearrangement links TRBV9 to TRBJ2-2; maybe TRBD2 (5 bases). Per germline, CDR1 SGDLS and CDR2 YYNGEE. Trimming took 10 bases from V and 6 from J, leaving 16 bases between them. CDR3 length: 13 residues. CDR3 nucleotide sequence: TGTGCCGGGCGGGCGCAGTTTTCCGGGGAGCTGTTTTTT. Translating it yields CAGRAQFSGELFF.

This clone was picked up one time. The rearrangement links TRBV27 to TRBJ1-4; no definite D call. Germline V gene sequence: CDR1 MNHEY, CDR2 SMNVEV (reference sequence). CDR3 size: 14 residues. Trimming removed 6 bases from V and 8 bases from J, with 16 bases in between. The CDR3 spells CASRSPEVWEKLFF. The CDR3 DNA is TGTGCCAGCAGATCTCCGGAGGTTTGGGAAAAACTGTTTTTT.

The V and J genes are TRBV9 and TRBJ2-3; TRBD1 might be the D (5 bases). CDR1 is SGDLS and CDR2 is YYNGEE in the germline V gene. The V and J ends lost 3 bases and 4 bases respectively, with 15 bases between them. CDR3 length equals 15 residues. The chain's CDR3 is CASSETVLGADTQYF. CDR3 DNA: TGTGCCAGCAGCGAGACAGTATTGGGCGCAGATACGCAGTATTTT.

The CDR3 spells CASSLVLAGGGNEQFF. The CDR3 DNA reads as TGCGCCAGCAGCTTGGTACTAGCGGGAGGGGGCAATGAGCAGTTCTTC. V is TRBV5-1 and J is TRBJ2-1; the match to TRBD2 covers 13 bases. This CDR3 is built from 16 residues. CDR1 is SGHRS and CDR2 is YFSETQ in the germline V gene. V dropped 0 bases and J dropped 6; count of bases not matched to a gene: 3. The variable domain in full, completed from reference TRBV5-1 and TRBJ2-1, reads KAGVTQTPRYLIKTRGQQVTLSCSPISGHRSVSWYQQTPGQGLQFLFEYFSETQRNKGNFPGRFSGRQFSNSRSEMNVSTLELGDSALYLCASSLVLAGGGNEQFFGPGTRLTVL.

The chain recombines TRBV4-3 with TRBJ2-1, with TRBD1 matching over 8 bases. Germline trimming cut 3 bases from V and 6 bases from J; bases unmatched to any gene: 7. CDR3 length: 15 amino acids. Germline V gene lookup returns CDR1 LGHNA and CDR2 YSLEER. CDR3 residues: CASSHSGTGLNEQFF. The CDR3 nucleotides are TGCGCCAGCAGCCATTCCGGGACAGGCCTCAATGAGCAGTTCTTC.

The chain recombines TRBV11-3 with TRBJ1-1, with D tentatively TRBD1 (5 bases). This CDR3 contains 14 residues. Germline CDR1 reads SGHNT; CDR2 reads YENEEA. V was trimmed by 5 bases and J by 0 bases, leaving 10 bases between them. CDR3 sequence (DNA): TGTGCCAGCAGCCCAGGACACATGAACACTGAAGCTTTCTTT. Translating gives CASSPGHMNTEAFF.

This clone was recorded only once. This rearrangement joins TRBV6-1 to TRBJ2-3, with 7 bases lining up with TRBD1. This CDR3 has 14 residues. J gave up 6 bases and V 3 bases, and 6 bases lay outside the gene matches. Germline assignment: CDR1 MNHNS and CDR2 SASEGT. CDR3 region: CASSETGSPDTQYF. CDR3 nucleotide sequence: TGTGCCAGCAGTGAGACAGGGAGTCCGGATACGCAGTATTTT.

This chain connects TRBV4-1 to TRBJ2-3; 8 bases align to TRBD2. Germline CDR1 MGHRA, CDR2 YSYEKL. After removal of 1 base from V and 4 bases from J, the junction contained 1 base not matched to a gene. This CDR3 is built from 14 residues. The CDR3 sequence: CASSQAGGADTQYF. The CDR3 nucleotides are TGCGCCAGCAGCCAAGCGGGGGGGGCAGATACGCAGTATTTT.

The rearrangement joins TRBV28 to TRBJ1-2; no reliable D call. The germline V gene has CDR1 MDHEN and CDR2 SYDVKM. V was trimmed by 2 bases and J by 8 bases, leaving 12 bases between them. CDR3 size: 13 residues. CDR3 DNA: TGTGCCAGCAGTTTAAACTCAGGTGCCGGCTACACCTTC. It encodes CASSLNSGAGYTF.

This chain uses TRBV9 with TRBJ2-7; D is perhaps TRBD1 (5 bases). V shed 0 bases and J shed 1 base, with 11 bases lying between them. Germline V lookup: CDR1 SGDLS, CDR2 YYNGEE. The CDR3 covers 15 residues. Here the CDR3 reads CASSVGGQGSYEQYF. The CDR3 nucleotides are TGTGCCAGCAGCGTAGGGGGTCAGGGTTCCTACGAGCAGTACTTC. The whole variable domain, filled in from reference TRBV9 and TRBJ2-7, reads DSGVTQTPKHLITATGQRVTLRCSPRSGDLSVYWYQQSLDQGLQFLIQYYNGEERAKGNILERFSAQQFPDLHSELNLSSLELGDSALYFCASSVGGQGSYEQYFGPGTRLTVT.

The chain has TRBV9 and TRBJ2-5; D may be TRBD1 (6 bases). Looked up from germline, CDR1 is SGDLS and CDR2 is YYNGEE. Trimming took off 3 bases at V and 1 base at J, with 13 bases between the two ends. The CDR3 totals 15 residues. As DNA, the CDR3 is TGTGCCAGCAGCGGCGGACAGTTTAGCCAAGAGACCCAGTACTTC. Encoded protein: CASSGGQFSQETQYF. Supplemented by reference TRBV9 and TRBJ2-5, the full variable domain reads DSGVTQTPKHLITATGQRVTLRCSPRSGDLSVYWYQQSLDQGLQFLIQYYNGEERAKGNILERFSAQQFPDLHSELNLSSLELGDSALYFCASSGGQFSQETQYFGPGTRLLVL.

The V gene is TRBV6-5, the J gene TRBJ1-1, with 8 bases identical to TRBD1. V shed 6 bases and J 3 bases; nucleotides not matched to a gene: 6. The CDR3 spans 14 residues. Germline V gene sequence: CDR1 MNHEY, CDR2 SVGAGI. The CDR3 sequence: CASSSGGRDTEAFF. CDR3 in DNA: TGTGCCAGCAGCTCAGGGGGCCGGGACACTGAAGCTTTCTTT.

The V call is TRBV28, the J call TRBJ2-5, with 7 bases that match TRBD1. CDR3 length: 17 residues. J was trimmed by 5 bases and V by 4 bases; bases with no gene match: 16. Per the germline V gene, CDR1 is MDHEN and CDR2 is SYDVKM. CDR3 in DNA: TGTGCCAGCAGTTCTTTCGAGACCGACAGGGCCGGGGAGACCCAGTACTTC. Translation gives CASSSFETDRAGETQYF.

The CDR3: CASSPGDRANQPQHF. In nucleotides, the CDR3 is TGTGCCAGCAGCCCAGGGGACAGGGCAAATCAGCCCCAGCATTTT. The V call is TRBV9, the J call TRBJ1-5; 9 bases line up with TRBD1. Losses at the gene ends were 4 bases for V and 4 bases for J; bases not matched to a gene: 6. In germline, CDR1 is SGDLS, CDR2 YYNGEE. CDR3 size: 15 residues.

V gene TRBV7-9 combines with J gene TRBJ1-6, with a tentative D call TRBD1 (6 bases). Germline V gene data show CDR1 as SEHNR and CDR2 as FQNEAQ (reference sequence). The CDR3 is 15 residues long. V was clipped by 0 bases and J by 9 bases, with 12 bases between them. The CDR3 protein is CASSLAQGSSSPLHF. CDR3 DNA sequence: TGTGCCAGCAGCTTAGCGCAGGGGTCGAGTTCACCCCTCCACTTT.